One sample yielded the 30 T cell receptor beta chains listed below, sequenced in a study of persistence of HIV-infected CD4 T cells. The immunoSEQ assay was version 4, run in survey mode. Repertoires were generated with immunoSEQ multiplex PCR, while TCRdb's copy carries only in-frame clones and drops some. Counted here are some 9,200 clones, roughly 84% occurring once; the ten biggest clones make up roughly 2%. An overlapping HIV-1 Gag peptide pool stimulated these cells at 0.95 to 1 ug/peptide/mL. CD4+ T cells upregulating both CD40 ligand and CD69 were sorted as responding cells. No antigen is known for these receptors. The source material was CD4+ T cells sorted from PBMCs after 18-hour stimulation, sampled from a patient who received antiretroviral therapy. Receptors originate from an adult woman with HIV who was CMV-seropositive.

V is TRBV7-6 and J is TRBJ1-1, with D unclear. V lost 1 base and J lost 1, with 10 bases in between. Looked up from germline, CDR1 is SGHVS and CDR2 is FNYEAQ. The CDR3 is made up of 15 amino acids. The CDR3 nucleotides read TGTGCCAGCAGCTTAGACAGTGCCTCGAACACTGAAGCTTTCTTT. Translated: CASSLDSASNTEAFF.

The chain joins TRBV11-2 to TRBJ2-1, with 12 bases fitting TRBD2. This CDR3 region has 19 residues. The V gene end was trimmed by 2 bases and the J gene end by 4 bases; junction bases not matched to a gene: 12. Germline V lookup: CDR1 SGHAT, CDR2 FQNNGV. The CDR3 DNA sequence: TGTGCCAGCAGCTTAATAAAAGGGCTAGCGGGAGGGGTATACAATGAGCAGTTCTTC. This sequence encodes CASSLIKGLAGGVYNEQFF. Full variable domain (remainder filled in from reference TRBV11-2 and TRBJ2-1): EAGVAQSPRYKIIEKRQSVAFWCNPISGHATLYWYQQILGQGPKLLIQFQNNGVVDDSQLPKDRFSAERLKGVDSTLKIQPAKLEDSAVYLCASSLIKGLAGGVYNEQFFGPGTRLTVL.

CDR3 DNA: TGTGCCAGTAGTCTCAGTGGCTACGAGCAGTACTTC. Amino acid sequence: CASSLSGYEQYF. The V call is TRBV19, the J call TRBJ2-7; no clear D. The CDR3 contains 12 residues. The ends were cut back, 5 bases at V and 3 bases at J, with 8 bases in the middle. Germline V gene lookup returns CDR1 LNHDA and CDR2 SQIVND (reference sequence).

The chain combines TRBV5-1 with TRBJ1-3; D call uncertain. V gave up 2 bases and J gave up 0 bases, with 9 bases separating them. The CDR3 has 15 amino acids. CDR1 is SGHRS, CDR2 YFSETQ, per germline. The CDR3 here is CASSFEGDSGNTIYF. The CDR3 DNA sequence: TGCGCCAGCAGCTTTGAGGGTGACTCTGGAAACACCATATATTTT. The full variable domain, with the rest looked up from reference TRBV5-1 and TRBJ1-3, is KAGVTQTPRYLIKTRGQQVTLSCSPISGHRSVSWYQQTPGQGLQFLFEYFSETQRNKGNFPGRFSGRQFSNSRSEMNVSTLELGDSALYLCASSFEGDSGNTIYFGEGSWLTVV.

This chain joins TRBV30 and TRBJ2-1; TRBD1 matches 7 bases. This CDR3 has 12 amino acids. The J segment lost 5 bases and the V segment lost 4 bases, leaving 2 bases of the junction unmatched. Germline-derived CDR1 and CDR2 are GTSNPN and SVGIG (reference sequence). The CDR3 spells CAWMGTDNEQFF. DNA of the CDR3: TGTGCCTGGATGGGGACAGACAATGAGCAGTTCTTC.

The V gene is TRBV25-1, the J gene TRBJ2-7; D is perhaps TRBD1 (6 bases). This CDR3 region has 12 residues. V was clipped by 9 bases and J by 3 bases, with 12 bases between them. CDR1 and CDR2 from the germline V gene are MGHDK and SYGVNS. In DNA form, the CDR3 reads TGTGCCAGTACGGACAGCCTCTACGAGCAGTACTTC. Protein: CASTDSLYEQYF.

This chain uses TRBV28 with TRBJ2-1; TRBD2 agrees at 8 bases. V was clipped by 5 bases and J by 4 bases; unmatched bases: 7. Germline assignment: CDR1 MDHEN and CDR2 SYDVKM. This CDR3 has 15 residues. The CDR3 DNA reads TGTGCCAGCAGTCTCGCTAGCGGGCCATACAATGAGCAGTTCTTC. Amino acids: CASSLASGPYNEQFF.

V gene TRBV6-5 combines with J gene TRBJ1-1, with a tentative D call TRBD1 (5 bases). The V gene's germline CDR1 is MNHEY and CDR2 SVGAGI. The CDR3 is 14 residues long. The V gene lost 7 bases and the J gene lost 0 bases, with 12 bases spanning the gap. CDR3 nucleotide sequence: TGTGCCAGCATGTTGGGACTCATGAACACTGAAGCTTTCTTT. This encodes CASMLGLMNTEAFF.

CDR3: CASSQERRSVDTQYF. In nucleotides, the CDR3 is TGCGCCAGCAGCCAAGAGAGAAGGAGCGTAGATACGCAGTATTTT. The chain recombines TRBV4-1 with TRBJ2-3; no clear D. The V end lost 0 bases, the J end lost 5 bases, and 12 bases lay between the germline ends. The V gene's germline CDR1 is MGHRA and CDR2 YSYEKL. This CDR3 contains 15 residues.

This rearrangement joins TRBV6-5 to TRBJ2-6; D uncertain. The CDR3 extends over 15 amino acids. V dropped 2 bases and J dropped 4 bases, with 9 bases sitting between them. The germline CDR1 and CDR2 sequences are MNHEY and SVGAGI. CDR3 DNA sequence: TGTGCCAGCAGTTACGAAGGGTCCGGGGCCAACGTCCTGACTTTC. It specifies CASSYEGSGANVLTF.

This rearrangement joins TRBV29-1 to TRBJ1-5; D is unclear. The germline CDR1 and CDR2 sequences are SQVTM and ANQGSEA. CDR3 length: 14 amino acids. The V end lost 6 bases, the J end lost 9 bases, and 21 bases lay between the germline ends. The CDR3 is CSVQDTAKVGPQHF. The CDR3 bases are TGCAGCGTCCAGGATACGGCCAAGGTCGGGCCCCAGCATTTT.

The chain carries TRBV5-1 and TRBJ2-1, with TRBD2 matching 8 bases. Per germline, CDR1 SGHRS and CDR2 YFSETQ. With V trimmed by 7 bases and J by 8 bases, 11 bases remained unmatched. The CDR3 sequence is 14 residues long. CDR3 in amino acids: CASGTGTRDDEQFF. In DNA form, the CDR3 reads TGCGCCAGCGGGACCGGGACTAGGGATGATGAGCAGTTCTTC. The complete variable domain, with remaining parts taken from reference TRBV5-1 and TRBJ2-1, reads KAGVTQTPRYLIKTRGQQVTLSCSPISGHRSVSWYQQTPGQGLQFLFEYFSETQRNKGNFPGRFSGRQFSNSRSEMNVSTLELGDSALYLCASGTGTRDDEQFFGPGTRLTVL.

The CDR3 DNA sequence: TGTGCCAGCAGTTTAAGGGGAGGCGGTGGCTACACCTTC. Translation: CASSLRGGGGYTF. J is TRBJ1-2 and V is TRBV12-3 or TRBV12-4; TRBD1 might be the D (5 bases). The CDR3 is made up of 13 amino acids. V was trimmed by 2 bases and J by 7 bases, leaving 11 bases between them.

V is TRBV5-1 and J is TRBJ1-1, with TRBD1 matching 7 bases. The ends lost 4 bases at V and 6 bases at J; junction bases unmatched: 9. This CDR3 is 14 amino acids long. Per the germline V gene, CDR1 is SGHRS and CDR2 is YFSETQ. The DNA for the CDR3 is TGCGCCAGCAGCCTCAACAGGGGAAGCCCTGAAGCTTTCTTT. This sequence encodes CASSLNRGSPEAFF.

The chain has TRBV6-5 and TRBJ1-2; 10 bases are a match to TRBD1. Germline V gives CDR1 MNHEY, CDR2 SVGAGI. This CDR3 comprises 16 residues. V shed 2 bases and J 5 bases; nucleotides not matched to a gene: 8. CDR3 loop: CASSYVRTGGTYGYTF. The CDR3 DNA reads as TGTGCCAGCAGTTACGTGCGGACAGGGGGAACATATGGCTACACCTTC.

The V call is TRBV10-3, the J call TRBJ1-1; tentatively, D is TRBD1 (5 bases). Germline V gives CDR1 ENHRY, CDR2 SYGVKD. The CDR3 has 14 amino acids. The V and J ends lost 6 bases and 6 bases respectively, with 17 bases between them. The CDR3 protein is CAISGGGFSAEAFF. CDR3 DNA: TGTGCCATCAGCGGGGGGGGATTTTCGGCTGAAGCTTTCTTT.

On this clone: Different DNA sequences within this sample yield the same CDR3. This sequence joins TRBV9 and TRBJ1-3; weak D call: TRBD1 (5 bases). Trimming stripped 0 bases from V and 4 bases from J, with 8 bases between. There are 14 residues in the CDR3. The germline V gene encodes CDR1 SGDLS and CDR2 YYNGEE. This chain's CDR3 is CASSVEGAGNTIYF. The CDR3 DNA is TGTGCCAGCAGCGTAGAAGGGGCAGGAAACACCATATATTTT.

The CDR3 protein is CASSLGGAEKLFF. CDR3 DNA: TGTGCCAGCAGTTTAGGGGGGGCTGAAAAACTGTTTTTT. J is TRBJ1-4 and V is TRBV12-3 or TRBV12-4, with D perhaps matching TRBD1 (6 bases). This CDR3 region has 13 residues. Deletions cut 1 base from V and 7 bases from J, with 7 bases between.

This clone was observed a handful of times. The chain recombines TRBV5-6 with TRBJ2-3; D not certain. V dropped 3 bases and J dropped 4 bases, with 12 bases sitting between them. The CDR3 runs to 14 residues. CDR1 and CDR2 from the germline V gene are SGHDT and YYEEEE. The DNA for the CDR3 is TGTGCCAGCAGCTGGGCCCTCAGTCCAGATACGCAGTATTTT. Its translation is CASSWALSPDTQYF.

The V gene is TRBV2, the J gene TRBJ1-1; 7 bases align to TRBD1. V was pared by 6 bases and J by 5 bases, with 6 bases of the junction left unmatched. Germline V gene data show CDR1 as SNHLY and CDR2 as FYNNEI. The CDR3 loop spans 13 amino acids. CDR3 in amino acids: CASRVGTVTEAFF. In nucleotides, the CDR3 is TGTGCCAGCAGGGTCGGGACAGTTACTGAAGCTTTCTTT.

This clone was observed once. The chain uses TRBV9 and TRBJ2-3; D unclear. V was shortened by 1 base and J by 2 bases, with 8 bases between the two germline ends. This CDR3 region has 14 residues. CDR1 is SGDLS and CDR2 is YYNGEE in the germline V gene. DNA for the CDR3: TGTGCCAGCAGCGTATGGGATAACACAGATACGCAGTATTTT. It yields the protein CASSVWDNTDTQYF.

This rearrangement joins TRBV19 to TRBJ1-2; 7 bases line up with TRBD1. The germline V gene encodes CDR1 LNHDA and CDR2 SQIVND (reference sequence). V lost 5 bases to trimming and J lost 4 bases; unmatched junction nucleotides: 7. CDR3 length equals 14 residues. The CDR3 here is CASSWQGGPYGYTF. The CDR3 bases are TGTGCCAGTAGTTGGCAAGGGGGCCCCTATGGCTACACCTTC.

The J gene is TRBJ1-1, the V gene TRBV3-1 (or the pseudogene TRBV3-2), with D maybe TRBD1 (5 bases). CDR1 is LGHDT and CDR2 is YNNKEL in the germline V gene (reference sequence). V shed 1 base and J shed 5 bases, with 11 bases lying between them. CDR3 length: 14 residues. The CDR3 loop is CASSQAGGRTEAFF. The CDR3 bases are TGTGCCAGCAGCCAAGCGGGGGGGAGGACTGAAGCTTTCTTT.

The gene calls are TRBV10-3 and TRBJ2-7, with D uncertain. This CDR3 is 14 amino acids long. Trimming stripped 3 bases from V and 0 bases from J, with 9 bases between. Germline lookup yields CDR1 ENHRY and CDR2 SYGVKD. The CDR3 nucleotides read TGTGCCATCAGTGAAGGTGCTAGCTCCTACGAGCAGTACTTC. It translates to CAISEGASSYEQYF.

This clone was counted only a few times. This rearrangement joins TRBV4-2 to TRBJ1-6; the D gene is possibly TRBD1 (5 bases). V gave up 7 bases and J gave up 7 bases, with 14 bases separating them. The CDR3 sequence is 14 residues long. From germline, CDR1 is LGHNA and CDR2 YNFKEQ. The chain's CDR3 is CASNNRGTNSPLHF. CDR3 bases: TGTGCCAGCAATAACCGGGGCACAAATTCACCCCTCCACTTT.

This sequence joins TRBV5-4 and TRBJ2-7, with 11 bases identical to TRBD2. CDR3 size: 14 residues. In germline, CDR1 is SGHNT, CDR2 YYREEE (reference sequence). V trimming: 4 bases; J trimming: 3 bases; junction bases outside the gene matches: 3. The DNA of the CDR3 is TGTGCCAGCAGCCCTAGCGGGAGGCGCTACGAGCAGTACTTC. This codes for CASSPSGRRYEQYF.

The chain has TRBV24-1 and TRBJ2-1; a possible D gene is TRBD2 (5 bases). The germline V gene encodes CDR1 KGHDR and CDR2 SFDVKD. V lost 3 bases, J lost 1 base, and 12 bases lay in between. This CDR3 contains 16 residues. The CDR3 DNA reads TGTGCCACCAGTGATCCGGACTCAAAGTCCTACAATGAGCAGTTCTTC. It yields the protein CATSDPDSKSYNEQFF.

V gene TRBV24-1 combines with J gene TRBJ2-1; 8 bases are a match to TRBD1. Germline values: CDR1 KGHDR, CDR2 SFDVKD. CDR3 size: 16 residues. V lost 1 base to trimming and J lost 7 bases; unmatched junction nucleotides: 8. DNA for the CDR3: TGTGCCACCAGTGATTTAGGTCAGGGGGCGAGGAATGAGCAGTTCTTC. Amino acids: CATSDLGQGARNEQFF.

The gene calls are TRBV9 and TRBJ2-6, with 8 bases lining up with TRBD2. Germline values: CDR1 SGDLS, CDR2 YYNGEE. Germline trimming cut 4 bases from V and 2 bases from J; bases unmatched to any gene: 11. This CDR3 has 18 amino acids. This chain's CDR3 is CASSQSGGAGTGANVLTF. CDR3 bases: TGTGCCAGCAGCCAATCCGGGGGGGCCGGCACTGGGGCCAACGTCCTGACTTTC.

The rearrangement joins TRBV7-2 to TRBJ1-6; no reliable D call. The CDR3 covers 15 residues. Germline CDR1 is SGHTA and CDR2 is FQGNSA. V dropped 3 bases and J dropped 6 bases, with 12 bases sitting between them. The CDR3 spells CASSFPGVVNSPLHF. The CDR3 DNA reads as TGTGCCAGCAGCTTTCCCGGGGTGGTTAATTCACCCCTCCACTTT.